A selection of T cell receptor beta chains follows, all from one sample in a study of blood T cell repertoires in COVID-19. Sequencing was performed with immunoSEQ multiplex PCR; in TCRdb, only in-frame clones are kept and a portion is missing. The data hold 69,000 or so clones, with approximately 80% observed a single time. Sequenced input: peripheral blood. The receptors were sampled from a man aged 50-60 years with COVID-19, enrolled during active disease. CDR3s include the opening cysteine and the closing phenylalanine or tryptophan. The D gene is left open where the match is weak. Expanded clones are given a class, and other clones once, few, many or no size at all.

>TRBJ1-1|.|TRBV6-1|.
CASSEASNTEAFF
TGTGCCAGCAGTGAGGCTTCGAACACTGAAGCTTTCTTT
>TRBJ2-2|.|TRBV2|TRBD1
CASSLTGGNPGELFF
TGTGCCAGCAGCTTGACAGGGGGAAACCCCGGGGAGCTGTTTTTT
>TRBJ2-1|.|TRBV7-3|.
CASSLYRNEQFF
TGTGCCAGCAGCCTTTACAGGAATGAGCAGTTCTTC
>TRBJ2-3|.|TRBV9|.
CASSLRFEDTQYF
TGTGCCAGCAGCCTCCGTTTCGAGGATACGCAGTATTTT
>TRBJ1-2|.|TRBV19|.
CASTNQGSPYGYTF
TGTGCCAGTACCAATCAGGGATCCCCCTATGGCTACACCTTC
>TRBJ1-2|few|TRBV7-8|.
CASSRGHRWGYTF
TGTGCCAGCAGCCGAGGACACCGGTGGGGCTACACCTTC
>TRBJ1-2|.|TRBV30|.
CAWSVGQNNYGYTF
TGTGCCTGGAGTGTTGGACAGAATAACTATGGCTACACCTTC
>TRBJ2-1|.|TRBV6-6|.
CASSYRRGPYNEQFF
TGTGCCAGCAGTTACCGGCGGGGGCCTTACAATGAGCAGTTCTTC
>TRBJ2-5|.|TRBV5-6|TRBD2
CASSLIASGGSQETQYF
TGTGCCAGCAGCTTGATTGCTAGCGGGGGATCCCAAGAGACCCAGTACTTC
>TRBJ2-5|.|TRBV3-1/TRBV3-2|.
CASSQREQETQYF
TGTGCCAGCAGCCAGCGAGAACAAGAGACCCAGTACTTC
>TRBJ2-1|once|TRBV7-9|TRBD2
CASRLGLAGGSDEQFF
TGTGCCAGCAGACTTGGACTAGCGGGGGGCAGCGATGAGCAGTTCTTC
>TRBJ1-2|.|TRBV12-3/TRBV12-4|.
CASSSGASYGYTF
TGTGCCAGCAGTTCAGGGGCGTCCTATGGCTACACCTTC
>TRBJ2-5|.|TRBV6-5|.
CASSYRGLRAQETQYF
TGTGCCAGCAGTTACAGGGGTCTCCGTGCTCAAGAGACCCAGTACTTC